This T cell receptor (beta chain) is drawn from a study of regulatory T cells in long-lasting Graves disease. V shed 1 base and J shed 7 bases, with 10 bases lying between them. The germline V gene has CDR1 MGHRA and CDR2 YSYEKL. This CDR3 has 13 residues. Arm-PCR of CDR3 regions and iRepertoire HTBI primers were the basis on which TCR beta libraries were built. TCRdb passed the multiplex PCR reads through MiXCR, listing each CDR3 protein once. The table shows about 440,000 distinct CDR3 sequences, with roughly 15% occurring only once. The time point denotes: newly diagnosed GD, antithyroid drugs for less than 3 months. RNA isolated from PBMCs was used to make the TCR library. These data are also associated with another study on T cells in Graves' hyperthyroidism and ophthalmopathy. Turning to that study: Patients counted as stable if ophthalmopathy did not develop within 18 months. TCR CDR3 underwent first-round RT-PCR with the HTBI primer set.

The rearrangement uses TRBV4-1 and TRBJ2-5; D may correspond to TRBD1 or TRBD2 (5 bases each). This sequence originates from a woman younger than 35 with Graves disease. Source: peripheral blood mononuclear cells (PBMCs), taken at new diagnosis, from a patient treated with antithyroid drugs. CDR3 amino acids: CASSQGGDGTQYF. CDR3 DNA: TGCGCCAGCAGCCAAGGAGGGGATGGGACCCAGTACTTC.